The 8 T cell receptor beta chains reported below all come from one sample, sequenced in a study of CD8 T cells in Susac syndrome. When the RNA was reverse transcribed, random hexamers were used with an input of about 0.45 to 1 ug. TCRdb used MiXCR to reprocess the immunoSEQ multiplex PCR reads, holding one entry per CDR3 protein. Of under 150,000 distinct CDR3 sequences in the sample, roughly 94% are singletons; the top ten hold around 0.12%. Sequencing was carried out using CD4+ T cells from PBMCs. These receptors were obtained from a human donor with multiple sclerosis.

V usage is TRBV5-1 and J usage is TRBJ1-1; TRBD1 matches at 7 bases. The J segment lost 4 bases and the V segment lost 4 bases, leaving 10 bases of the junction unmatched. The germline V gene has CDR1 SGHRS and CDR2 YFSETQ. The CDR3 contains 15 residues. This chain's CDR3 is CASSLLTGAGTEAFF. For the CDR3, the DNA is TGCGCCAGCAGCCTTTTAACAGGGGCTGGCACTGAAGCTTTCTTT.

The chain joins TRBV18 to TRBJ1-1; TRBD1 might be the D (5 bases). The V end was cut by 3 bases, the J end by 0 bases, with 8 bases between. The CDR3 loop spans 14 amino acids. Germline V gene data show CDR1 as KGHSH and CDR2 as LQKENI. The CDR3 nucleotides read TGTGCCAGCTCACCCGCGACAGTGAACACTGAAGCTTTCTTT. Amino acid sequence: CASSPATVNTEAFF.

The genes are TRBV29-1 and TRBJ2-7, with 10 bases that match TRBD1. With 4 bases clipped from V and 7 bases from J, the junction kept 7 bases outside the gene matches. Germline CDR1 and CDR2: SQVTM and ANQGSEA. The CDR3 is 13 amino acids. The CDR3 loop is CSVGRQGAGEQYF. The CDR3 nucleotides are TGCAGCGTTGGGCGACAGGGGGCAGGGGAGCAGTACTTC.

J is TRBJ1-3 and V is TRBV5-1; TRBD1 matches 9 bases. CDR1 and CDR2 from the germline V gene are SGHRS and YFSETQ. This CDR3 is built from 17 residues. The V segment lost 4 bases and the J segment 0 bases; nucleotides outside the gene matches: 8. CDR3 nucleotides: TGCGCCAGCAGCACGGGACAGGGCCTAAGCTCTGGAAACACCATATATTTT. It translates to CASSTGQGLSSGNTIYF.

This chain connects TRBV6-2 or TRBV6-3 to TRBJ1-1, with D perhaps TRBD1 (5 bases). The germline gives CDR1 MNHEY, CDR2 SVGEGT. V lost 7 bases and J lost 8, with 17 bases in between. This CDR3 spans 13 amino acids. The CDR3 loop reads CASTPSWGREAFF. In DNA, the CDR3 is TGTGCCAGCACGCCCAGCTGGGGCCGAGAAGCTTTCTTT.

V usage is TRBV6-6 and J usage is TRBJ1-5; 9 bases fit TRBD1. CDR3 length: 15 amino acids. Germline V gene lookup returns CDR1 MNHNY and CDR2 SVGAGI (reference sequence). Germline trimming cut 5 bases from V and 5 bases from J; bases unmatched to any gene: 7. The CDR3 is CASSLGQGRDQPQHF. CDR3 bases: TGTGCCAGCAGTCTTGGACAGGGGAGAGATCAGCCCCAGCATTTT.

This sequence joins TRBV20-1 and TRBJ2-7, with TRBD1 matching over 11 bases. The V segment lost 5 bases and the J segment 0 bases; nucleotides outside the gene matches: 6. Germline values: CDR1 DFQATT, CDR2 SNEGSKA (reference sequence). This CDR3 comprises 15 residues. The CDR3 spells CSARRDRGSSYEQYF. DNA of the CDR3: TGCAGTGCTCGACGGGACAGGGGGAGCTCCTACGAGCAGTACTTC.

V is TRBV5-1 and J is TRBJ1-2; D remains ambiguous. The germline gives CDR1 SGHRS, CDR2 YFSETQ. The germline V and J ends were trimmed by 0 bases and 2 bases, with 11 bases remaining between them. The CDR3 sequence is 15 residues long. CDR3 coding DNA: TGCGCCAGCAGCTTGGCCGGGGTCGGGAACTATGGCTACACCTTC. It translates to CASSLAGVGNYGYTF.